This TCR beta chain was captured in a study of T cell responses to AZD1222 COVID-19 vaccine. The assay was immunoSEQ multiplex PCR, and TCRdb's table has in-frame clones only and misses some. Found here are tens of thousands of clones, approximately 85% of them singletons; the top ten hold roughly 16%. This clonotype was sampled from an adult in good health. The starting material was peripheral blood, obtained on day 0 of AZD1222 vaccination.

The CDR3 here is CASSLLGQGIDEQFF. The CDR3 DNA reads as TGCGCCAGCAGCTTGCTTGGACAGGGCATTGATGAGCAGTTCTTC. The J gene is TRBJ2-1, the V gene TRBV5-1, with 8 bases lining up with TRBD1. The length of the CDR3 is 15 residues. V shed 1 base, J shed 8 bases, and the junction held 8 bases outside the gene matches. Germline CDR1 and CDR2: SGHRS and YFSETQ.